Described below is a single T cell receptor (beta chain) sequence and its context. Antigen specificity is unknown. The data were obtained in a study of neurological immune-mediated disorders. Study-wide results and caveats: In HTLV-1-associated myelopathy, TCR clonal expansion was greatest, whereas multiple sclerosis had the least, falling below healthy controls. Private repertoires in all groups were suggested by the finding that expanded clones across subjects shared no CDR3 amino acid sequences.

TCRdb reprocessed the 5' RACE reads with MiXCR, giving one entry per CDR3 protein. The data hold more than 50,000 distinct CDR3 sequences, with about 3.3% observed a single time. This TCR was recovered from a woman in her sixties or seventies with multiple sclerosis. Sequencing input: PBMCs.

The CDR3 spells CASKGTGFNEQYF. The DNA for the CDR3 is TGTGCCAGCAAAGGGACAGGGTTCAACGAGCAGTACTTC. The chain links TRBV12-3 or TRBV12-4 to TRBJ2-7, with 9 bases that match TRBD1. The CDR3 has 13 residues. The V gene end was trimmed by 7 bases and the J gene end by 5 bases; junction bases not matched to a gene: 6.